These T cell receptor beta chains were read from a single sample in a study of blood T cell repertoires in COVID-19. Using immunoSEQ multiplex PCR, the repertoire was profiled, and TCRdb retains in-frame clones only, with some absent. The sample contains roughly 250,000 clones, 70% to 90% of which appear only once. The source material was PBMCs or T cells enriched from blood (not recorded which). The receptors were sampled from a woman aged 40 to 50 with acute COVID-19. Both conserved end residues are part of each CDR3. D genes are given only for firm matches. The size of a clone is reported for some rows only, either as once, few or many, or as a class for expanded clones.

size: .; D: .; V: TRBV6-2/TRBV6-3; J: TRBJ2-3; DNA: TGTGCCAGCAGTTCGGGGAAATCCCGGAGCACAGATACGCAGTATTTT; CDR3: CASSSGKSRSTDTQYF
size: .; D: .; V: TRBV5-1; J: TRBJ2-7; DNA: TGCGCCAGCAGCCTAGGTAGCAACTACGAGCAGTACTTC; CDR3: CASSLGSNYEQYF
size: .; D: .; V: TRBV24-1; J: TRBJ2-1; DNA: TGTGCCACTGGAGGGAGTTTCGATGAGCAGTTCTTC; CDR3: CATGGSFDEQFF
size: .; D: .; V: TRBV25-1; J: TRBJ1-2; DNA: TGTGCCAGCAGTGAACCCGCGGGGTCCTATGGCTACACCTTC; CDR3: CASSEPAGSYGYTF
size: .; D: .; V: TRBV12-5; J: TRBJ1-2; DNA: TGTGCTAGTGGTTTGGGGGTGGTCACTCTGACAGAGTATGGCTACACCTTC; CDR3: CASGLGVVTLTEYGYTF
size: .; D: TRBD1; V: TRBV29-1; J: TRBJ1-2; DNA: TGCAGCGCCTCCACTTCCGGGACAGATTCGAATGGCTACACCTTC; CDR3: CSASTSGTDSNGYTF
size: .; D: .; V: TRBV9; J: TRBJ2-5; DNA: TGTGCCAGCAGCGTATCAGCGAGTAAAGAGACCCAGTACTTC; CDR3: CASSVSASKETQYF
size: .; D: TRBD1; V: TRBV18; J: TRBJ2-1; DNA: TGTGCCAGCTCATTGACCGGGACAGGGAGCTACAATGAGCAGTTCTTC; CDR3: CASSLTGTGSYNEQFF
size: .; D: TRBD1; V: TRBV19; J: TRBJ1-2; DNA: TGTGCCAGTAGGGGACAGGGGGCAGGCTATGGCTACACCTTC; CDR3: CASRGQGAGYGYTF
size: .; D: .; V: TRBV6-5; J: TRBJ1-3; DNA: TGTGCCAGCAGTACCGACATAGGAAACACCATATATTTT; CDR3: CASSTDIGNTIYF
size: .; D: TRBD1; V: TRBV6-6; J: TRBJ1-6; DNA: TGTGCCAGCATTCGCAAGACAGGGAAGGCCTATAATTCACCCCTCCACTTT; CDR3: CASIRKTGKAYNSPLHF
size: .; D: .; V: TRBV6-5; J: TRBJ1-1; DNA: TGTGCCAGCAGTCCGGGACTACCTAGGACCACTGAAGCTTTCTTT; CDR3: CASSPGLPRTTEAFF
size: .; D: .; V: TRBV12-3/TRBV12-4; J: TRBJ2-3; DNA: TGTGCCAGCAGTTTAGTGACGGGAGATACGCAGTATTTT; CDR3: CASSLVTGDTQYF
size: .; D: TRBD1; V: TRBV6-5; J: TRBJ1-2; DNA: TGTGCCAGCAGCCCAGACAGGGGTAGTGGCTACACCTTC; CDR3: CASSPDRGSGYTF
size: .; D: .; V: TRBV12-2; J: TRBJ2-5; DNA: TGTGCAAGTCGCTTAGCGCAGGGGCTTACAACCCAAGAGACCCAGTACTTC; CDR3: CASRLAQGLTTQETQYF
size: .; D: .; V: TRBV6-4; J: TRBJ2-7; DNA: TGTGCCAGCAGTGGCCTAGCATACTACGAGCAGTACTTC; CDR3: CASSGLAYYEQYF
size: once; D: .; V: TRBV11-2; J: TRBJ2-2; DNA: TGTGCCAGCAGCTTAATACAAGCGAACACCGGGGAGCTGTTTTTT; CDR3: CASSLIQANTGELFF
size: .; D: .; V: TRBV18; J: TRBJ1-1; DNA: TGTGCCAGCTCACCTCAGCAGGGGAACACTGAAGCTTTCTTT; CDR3: CASSPQQGNTEAFF
size: .; D: TRBD1; V: TRBV25-1; J: TRBJ2-5; DNA: TGTGCCAGCAGTGGCCCCCGGGACAGGATTCAAGAGACCCAGTACTTC; CDR3: CASSGPRDRIQETQYF
size: .; D: TRBD2; V: TRBV7-9; J: TRBJ2-2; DNA: TGTGCCAGCAGCTTCGGGACTAGCGCGAACACCGGGGAGCTGTTTTTT; CDR3: CASSFGTSANTGELFF
size: .; D: .; V: TRBV19; J: TRBJ2-2; DNA: TGTGCCAGTAGTATAGACCCATGGCGGGACGGGGAGCTGTTTTTT; CDR3: CASSIDPWRDGELFF
size: once; D: .; V: TRBV7-9; J: TRBJ1-1; DNA: TGTGCCAGCAGCCAACGTTCGGGTAAGAACACTGAAGCTTTCTTT; CDR3: CASSQRSGKNTEAFF
size: .; D: TRBD1; V: TRBV5-1; J: TRBJ2-3; DNA: TGCGCCAGCAGCCCCTCGGGACAGGGGTACACAGATACGCAGTATTTT; CDR3: CASSPSGQGYTDTQYF
size: .; D: .; V: TRBV28; J: TRBJ1-1; DNA: TGTGCCAGCAGTCCCCAACGGGGGTTCCCTGAAGCTTTCTTT; CDR3: CASSPQRGFPEAFF
size: .; D: TRBD2; V: TRBV5-1; J: TRBJ2-2; DNA: TGCGCCAGCAGCTTGGTCGGGAGGGTCGACGGGGAGCTGTTTTTT; CDR3: CASSLVGRVDGELFF
size: .; D: .; V: TRBV19; J: TRBJ1-5; DNA: TGTGCCAGTAGTATTTGGGGGGGTTCTAATCAGCCCCAGCATTTT; CDR3: CASSIWGGSNQPQHF